The 27 T cell receptor beta chains below come from one sample, sequenced in a study of CD8+CD57+ T cells in acquired aplastic anemia (dated by TCRdb to the late 2010s). For sequencing, an Illumina HiSeq 2000 was employed. Genomic DNA was used as template for profiling of TCR beta VDJ combinations and CDR3 sequences. TCRdb applied fastp at Q25 and MiXCR to the public reads, then kept only in-frame beta chains. When rows share a CDR3 protein, they turn into one entry using the most common DNA and genes. This sample holds 74,000 or so distinct CDR3 sequences; approximately 51% were observed only once. The top ten clones comprise about 8.5% of the sample. Sequencing was performed on sorted CD4+, CD8+, or CD8+CD57+ T cells (not recorded which) from PBMCs. These receptors originate from a human donor in good health, serving as a control.

On this clonotype itself: At one of its ends the junction is not consistent with the germline gene, which may arise from a read error. The chain employs TRBV7-9 and TRBJ2-7, with 7 bases identical to TRBD2. Germline V gene lookup returns CDR1 SEHNR and CDR2 FQNEAQ (reference sequence). The CDR3 is made up of 15 amino acids. The CDR3 DNA is TGTGCCAGCAGCGCGCTCAAGACGGGGGACTACGAGCAGCACTTC. Residues: CASSALKTGDYEQHF.

In its sample, this clonotype was seen many times. The chain is built from TRBV7-9 and TRBJ1-2; a possible D gene is TRBD1 (6 bases). Germline-derived CDR1 and CDR2 are SEHNR and FQNEAQ (reference sequence). This CDR3 has 14 amino acids. V was clipped by 1 base and J by 8 bases, with 14 bases between them. The CDR3 region has the DNA TGTGCCAGCAGCTTAGTGCCGGGGGCAGGGGGCTACACCTTC. Residues: CASSLVPGAGGYTF.

Judged by abundance, this clonotype is medium-sized. The gene calls are TRBV25-1 and TRBJ2-1; a possible D gene is TRBD2 (6 bases). The V gene lost 0 bases and the J gene lost 6 bases, with 21 bases spanning the gap. The CDR3 runs to 18 residues. The germline V gene encodes CDR1 MGHDK and CDR2 SYGVNS. The CDR3 loop reads CASSEYCCGEVLGNEQFF. CDR3 in DNA: TGTGCCAGCAGTGAATATTGCTGCGGGGAGGTTCTTGGCAATGAGCAGTTCTTC.

The chain couples TRBV29-1 to TRBJ1-2, with 10 positions matching TRBD1. After removal of 4 bases from V and 8 bases from J, the junction contained 10 bases not matched to a gene. In germline, CDR1 is SQVTM, CDR2 ANQGSEA. The CDR3 is made up of 14 amino acids. The CDR3 region is CSVGPGTGAKGYTF. The CDR3 nucleotides read TGCAGCGTTGGACCCGGGACAGGGGCGAAGGGCTACACCTTC.

The CDR3 loop is CSVFGGSNEQFF. The CDR3 DNA is TGCAGCGTTTTCGGAGGGAGCAATGAGCAGTTCTTC. The V and J genes are TRBV29-1 and TRBJ2-1, with D perhaps TRBD2 (6 bases). Germline CDR1 SQVTM, CDR2 ANQGSEA. V was trimmed by 5 bases and J by 6 bases, leaving 11 bases between them. The CDR3 runs 12 residues.

J is TRBJ2-7 and V is TRBV29-1; 7 bases are shared with TRBD1. The germline V gene encodes CDR1 SQVTM and CDR2 ANQGSEA. The V gene end was trimmed by 4 bases and the J gene end by 0 bases; junction bases not matched to a gene: 3. There are 13 residues in the CDR3. For the CDR3, the DNA is TGCAGCGTTGGGCAGGGGGTCTCCTACGAGCAGTACTTC. Translation gives CSVGQGVSYEQYF.

The gene calls are TRBV6-1 and TRBJ1-5, with 7 bases fitting TRBD1. CDR1 and CDR2 from the germline V gene are MNHNS and SASEGT. There are 15 residues in the CDR3. Trimming cost V 3 bases and J 4 bases; bases outside gene matches: 6. CDR3 residues: CASSEAPGQNQPQHF. CDR3 sequence (DNA): TGTGCCAGCAGTGAGGCTCCGGGACAGAATCAGCCCCAGCATTTT.

This sequence joins TRBV25-1 and TRBJ2-1; 10 positions agree with TRBD2. This CDR3 region has 15 residues. Germline V lookup: CDR1 MGHDK, CDR2 SYGVNS. V shed 7 bases and J 3 bases; nucleotides not matched to a gene: 6. The CDR3 sequence: CASNPLAGNYNEQFF. The DNA of the CDR3 is TGTGCCAGCAACCCACTAGCGGGGAACTACAATGAGCAGTTCTTC.

This clonotype has ten or more counts. V and J are TRBV25-1 and TRBJ1-4; 7 nucleotides match TRBD1. Germline-derived CDR1 and CDR2 are MGHDK and SYGVNS. The CDR3 runs to 13 residues. Germline trimming cut 6 bases from V and 12 bases from J; bases unmatched to any gene: 10. CDR3 in DNA: TGTGCCAGCAGCCCGCCGGTAGGGGGCCAACTGTTTTTT. Translation: CASSPPVGGQLFF. The full variable domain, in which reference TRBV25-1 and TRBJ1-4 provide the parts outside the CDR3, is EADIYQTPRYLVIGTGKKITLECSQTMGHDKMYWYQQDPGMELHLIHYSYGVNSTEKGDLSSESTVSRIRTEHFPLTLESARPSHTSQYLCASSPPVGGQLFFGSGTQLSVL.

This chain links TRBV29-1 with TRBJ1-5; D is possibly TRBD1 (5 bases). The V gene's germline CDR1 is SQVTM and CDR2 ANQGSEA. The germline V and J ends were trimmed by 3 bases and 2 bases, with 11 bases remaining between them. The CDR3 has 14 amino acids. This CDR3 is CSVEGPPCNQPQHF. In DNA, the CDR3 is TGCAGCGTTGAGGGGCCTCCGTGCAATCAGCCCCAGCATTTT.

This clonotype turned up a few times. The chain has TRBV27 and TRBJ2-2; D uncertain. Trimming shortened V by 6 bases and J by 0 bases, and 17 bases separated the two germline ends. From germline, CDR1 is MNHEY and CDR2 SMNVEV (reference sequence). The CDR3 has 17 residues. CDR3 protein: CASSPSSLSSNTGELFF. The CDR3 bases are TGTGCCAGCAGCCCTTCTTCCCTATCCTCGAACACCGGGGAGCTGTTTTTT.

Concerning this clonotype itself: At one end the junction does not follow the germline gene, possibly because of a read error. V usage is TRBV9 and J usage is TRBJ2-7; the match to TRBD2 covers 11 bases. The CDR3 sequence is 13 residues long. CDR1 SGDLS and CDR2 YYNGEE come from the germline V gene. CDR3 DNA: TGTGCCAGCAGCGTTGGGGCTAGCGGGAGGCAGCACTTC. As protein: CASSVGASGRQHF.

This clonotype was seen many times. The CDR3 DNA is TGTGCCAGCAGTGAACTTCAATCCGCGGGCCCAGCTTTCTTT. Protein product: CASSELQSAGPAFF. V usage is TRBV25-1 and J usage is TRBJ1-1; D remains ambiguous. This CDR3 comprises 14 residues. The germline CDR1 and CDR2 sequences are MGHDK and SYGVNS. With 2 bases removed from V and 10 bases from J, the gap between germline ends came to 17 bases.

This clonotype was found many times. The rearrangement links TRBV5-4 to TRBJ2-1, with 7 bases aligning to TRBD2. The CDR3 is 13 amino acids. V lost 4 bases to trimming and J lost 4 bases; unmatched junction nucleotides: 2. Looked up from germline, CDR1 is SGHNT and CDR2 is YYREEE (reference sequence). The CDR3 protein is CASSPGGYNEQFF. The CDR3 DNA reads as TGTGCCAGCAGCCCGGGAGGATACAATGAGCAGTTCTTC.

The CDR3 region has the DNA TGTGCCAGCTCGGGACAGGGCTACGAGCAGTACTTC. Its protein product is CASSGQGYEQYF. V gene TRBV14 combines with J gene TRBJ2-7; 9 bases match TRBD1. Germline lookup yields CDR1 SGHDN and CDR2 FVKESK. The CDR3 covers 12 residues. The junction had 2 bases not matched to a gene; V was cut back by 8 bases and J by 3 bases.

This clonotype has a handful of counts. The chain joins TRBV10-3 to TRBJ1-2; D gene uncertain. Germline CDR1 ENHRY, CDR2 SYGVKD. The CDR3 loop spans 13 amino acids. The V and J ends lost 5 bases and 3 bases respectively, with 10 bases between them. The CDR3 protein is CAISQNRDYGYTF. The CDR3, as DNA: TGTGCCATCAGTCAAAACCGGGACTATGGCTACACCTTC.

This clonotype was detected ten times or more. The chain links TRBV3-1 to TRBJ1-3; a weak D match, TRBD1 (5 bases). The germline V gene has CDR1 LGHDT and CDR2 YNNKEL (reference sequence). Trimming took 0 bases from V and 0 from J, leaving 12 bases between them. CDR3 length: 17 amino acids. The CDR3, as DNA: TGTGCCAGCAGCCAAGATCCGGGGGTACACTCTGGAAACACCATATATTTT. Protein sequence: CASSQDPGVHSGNTIYF. The complete variable domain, with remaining parts taken from reference TRBV3-1 and TRBJ1-3, reads DTAVSQTPKYLVTQMGNDKSIKCEQNLGHDTMYWYKQDSKKFLKIMFSYNNKELIINETVPNRFSPKSPDKAHLNLHINSLELGDSAVYFCASSQDPGVHSGNTIYFGEGSWLTVV.

This clonotype was picked up one time. The chain combines TRBV5-1 with TRBJ1-1, with D unresolved. Trimming took off 0 bases at V and 1 base at J, with 7 bases between the two ends. CDR1 is SGHRS, CDR2 YFSETQ, per germline. The CDR3 covers 14 residues. This CDR3 is CASSLGNWNTEAFF. In DNA form, the CDR3 reads TGCGCCAGCAGCTTGGGCAACTGGAACACTGAAGCTTTCTTT.

The rearrangement joins TRBV4-1 to TRBJ2-7; 8 bases map to TRBD1. V dropped 3 bases and J dropped 5; count of bases not matched to a gene: 15. Germline V CDR1 and CDR2: MGHRA, YSYEKL. The CDR3 sequence is 17 residues long. The CDR3 region is CASSQGLLTGGKNEQYF. The CDR3 bases are TGCGCCAGCAGCCAGGGCCTACTTACAGGGGGAAAAAACGAGCAGTACTTC.

The V and J genes are TRBV24-1 and TRBJ1-2; D might be TRBD1 (5 bases). This CDR3 is 13 amino acids long. From germline, CDR1 is KGHDR and CDR2 SFDVKD. V gave up 7 bases and J gave up 2 bases, with 10 bases separating them. The CDR3 DNA reads as TGTGCCACCAGCCCGCGGGGGAACTATGGCTACACCTTC. It is translated as CATSPRGNYGYTF.

This clonotype was observed a few times. The CDR3 bases are TGTGCCAGCAGCCCTCCAGGGTCTTACGAGCAGTACTTC. Translating it yields CASSPPGSYEQYF. The chain is built from TRBV7-2 and TRBJ2-7; maybe TRBD1 (5 bases). Germline CDR1 reads SGHTA; CDR2 reads FQGNSA. V lost 5 bases to trimming and J lost 4 bases, with 12 bases between them. The CDR3 length is 13 residues.

This clonotype was counted many times. The J gene is TRBJ2-3, the V gene TRBV19; 13 bases match TRBD2. CDR1 is LNHDA and CDR2 is SQIVND in the germline V gene (reference sequence). The CDR3 length is 15 residues. Trimming took 5 bases from V and 5 from J; bases not matched to a gene: 4. The DNA for the CDR3 is TGTGCCAGTAGTGGACTAGCGGGAGTAGTAGATACGCAGTATTTT. Its protein is CASSGLAGVVDTQYF.

This clonotype was detected ten times or more. V usage is TRBV27 and J usage is TRBJ2-5; possible D gene TRBD1, 6 bases. The V end lost 5 bases, the J end lost 3 bases, and 13 bases lay between the germline ends. Germline CDR1 reads MNHEY; CDR2 reads SMNVEV (reference sequence). The CDR3 spans 14 residues. Here the CDR3 reads CASSLLSGEETQYF. CDR3 bases: TGTGCCAGCAGTCTTCTTTCAGGGGAAGAGACCCAGTACTTC.

The CDR3, as DNA: TGTGCCATCAGTGGGGGGATAGGGTCTGGGGCCAACGTCCTGACTTTC. Translation gives CAISGGIGSGANVLTF. J is TRBJ2-6 and V is TRBV10-3; D possibly uses TRBD1 or TRBD2 (5 bases each). Germline lookup yields CDR1 ENHRY and CDR2 SYGVKD. Trimming cost V 4 bases and J 1 base, with 11 bases left between them. CDR3 length: 16 amino acids.

This clonotype has a count of ten or more. The chain links TRBV11-3 to TRBJ2-7, with TRBD2 matching over 7 bases. V lost 4 bases to trimming and J lost 3 bases; unmatched junction nucleotides: 3. The V gene's germline CDR1 is SGHNT and CDR2 YENEEA. The CDR3 covers 13 residues. CDR3 DNA: TGTGCCAGCAGCTCGGGACTAAACTACGAGCAGTACTTC. The encoded protein is CASSSGLNYEQYF. The full variable domain, with the rest looked up from reference TRBV11-3 and TRBJ2-7, is EAGVVQSPRYKIIEKKQPVAFWCNPISGHNTLYWYLQNLGQGPELLIRYENEEAVDDSQLPKDRFSAERLKGVDSTLKIQPAELGDSAVYLCASSSGLNYEQYFGPGTRLTVT.

This chain connects TRBV15 to TRBJ2-1, with a weak D call TRBD1 (6 bases). V lost 2 bases, J lost 7 bases, and 12 bases lay in between. Germline V CDR1 and CDR2: LNHNV, YYDKDF (reference sequence). The CDR3 sequence is 14 residues long. The CDR3 nucleotides are TGTGCCACCAGCAGACAGGGGTGGTGGAATGAGCAGTTCTTC. It is translated as CATSRQGWWNEQFF. Drawing the rest from reference TRBV15 and TRBJ2-1, the complete variable domain is DAMVIQNPRYQVTQFGKPVTLSCSQTLNHNVMYWYQQKSSQAPKLLFHYYDKDFNNEADTPDNFQSRRPNTSFCFLDIRSPGLGDTAMYLCATSRQGWWNEQFFGPGTRLTVL.

The chain carries TRBV6-1 and TRBJ2-1; TRBD2 matches 13 bases. V was clipped by 7 bases and J by 5 bases; unmatched bases: 11. Germline V CDR1 and CDR2: MNHNS, SASEGT. The CDR3 consists of 17 residues. The DNA of the CDR3 is TGTGCCAGCACCCTGAGGACTAGCGGGAGAGGGAACAATGAGCAGTTCTTC. This encodes CASTLRTSGRGNNEQFF.